The 5 T cell receptor beta chains presented below share a single source sample, sequenced in a study of cytomegalovirus exposure and HLA in healthy donors. The study ran its PCR with 60 Vbeta and 13 Jbeta primers. The assay was immunoSEQ multiplex PCR, and TCRdb's table has in-frame clones only and misses some. The data hold approximately 150,000 clones, with 80% to 85% observed a single time. The material sequenced was PBMCs. The receptors originated from a male donor in good health and CMV-seronegative.

The V gene is TRBV5-6, the J gene TRBJ2-7; 7 nucleotides align to TRBD2. This CDR3 comprises 14 residues. The ends lost 4 bases at V and 5 bases at J; junction bases unmatched: 9. CDR1 is SGHDT, CDR2 YYEEEE, per germline. CDR3 sequence: CASSGGSYANEQYF. The CDR3 region has the DNA TGTGCCAGCAGCGGCGGGAGCTACGCAAACGAGCAGTACTTC.

The count of this clone is one. The V gene is TRBV7-9, the J gene TRBJ2-2; TRBD2 is a possible D gene (6 bases). Germline V CDR1 and CDR2: SEHNR, FQNEAQ (reference sequence). V was pared by 5 bases and J by 3 bases, with 19 bases between. This CDR3 has 17 residues. The CDR3 coding sequence is TGTGCCAGCAGCCGCCGGGGGTCAGAACCTGACACCGGGGAGCTGTTTTTT. Translation: CASSRRGSEPDTGELFF.

The chain is built from TRBV9 and TRBJ2-1; 8 bases fit TRBD2. The germline V gene encodes CDR1 SGDLS and CDR2 YYNGEE. Trimming removed 0 bases from V and 6 bases from J; junction bases left unmatched: 2. The length of the CDR3 is 14 residues. CDR3: CASSVATSGNEQFF. Here the CDR3 DNA reads TGTGCCAGCAGCGTAGCCACTAGCGGCAATGAGCAGTTCTTC.

The chain uses TRBV7-9 and TRBJ2-1, with D possibly being TRBD2 (5 bases). V lost 4 bases and J 10 bases, leaving 14 bases between the germline ends. Germline V lookup: CDR1 SEHNR, CDR2 FQNEAQ (reference sequence). This CDR3 contains 13 residues. Here the CDR3 reads CASSSPPTGEQFF. As DNA, the CDR3 is TGTGCCAGCAGCTCCCCTCCCACGGGAGAGCAGTTCTTC. Supplemented by reference TRBV7-9 and TRBJ2-1, the full variable domain reads DTGVSQNPRHKITKRGQNVTFRCDPISEHNRLYWYRQTLGQGPEFLTYFQNEAQLEKSRLLSDRFSAERPKGSFSTLEIQRTEQGDSAMYLCASSSPPTGEQFFGPGTRLTVL.

This sequence joins TRBV7-9 and TRBJ2-7, with unresolved D. This CDR3 spans 16 amino acids. Per the germline V gene, CDR1 is SEHNR and CDR2 is FQNEAQ (reference sequence). V was trimmed by 1 base and J by 0 bases, leaving 13 bases between them. The CDR3 coding sequence is TGTGCCAGCAGCTTAGTTTTCACTCACAGCTCCTACGAGCAGTACTTC. It codes for CASSLVFTHSSYEQYF.